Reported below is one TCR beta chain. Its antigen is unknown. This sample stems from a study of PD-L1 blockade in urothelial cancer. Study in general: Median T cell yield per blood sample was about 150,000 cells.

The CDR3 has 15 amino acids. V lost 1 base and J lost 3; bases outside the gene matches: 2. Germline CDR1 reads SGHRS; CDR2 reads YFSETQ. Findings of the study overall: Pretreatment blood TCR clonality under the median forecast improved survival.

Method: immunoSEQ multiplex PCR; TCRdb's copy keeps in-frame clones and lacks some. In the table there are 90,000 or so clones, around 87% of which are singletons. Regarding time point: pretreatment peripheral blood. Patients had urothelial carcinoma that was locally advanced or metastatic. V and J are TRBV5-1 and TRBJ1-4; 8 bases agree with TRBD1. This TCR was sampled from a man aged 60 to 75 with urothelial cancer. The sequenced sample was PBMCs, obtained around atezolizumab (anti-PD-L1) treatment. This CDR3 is CASSLQGQANEKLFF. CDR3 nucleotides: TGCGCCAGCAGCTTGCAGGGACAGGCTAATGAAAAACTGTTTTTT. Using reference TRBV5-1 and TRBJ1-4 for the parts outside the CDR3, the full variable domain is KAGVTQTPRYLIKTRGQQVTLSCSPISGHRSVSWYQQTPGQGLQFLFEYFSETQRNKGNFPGRFSGRQFSNSRSEMNVSTLELGDSALYLCASSLQGQANEKLFFGSGTQLSVL.